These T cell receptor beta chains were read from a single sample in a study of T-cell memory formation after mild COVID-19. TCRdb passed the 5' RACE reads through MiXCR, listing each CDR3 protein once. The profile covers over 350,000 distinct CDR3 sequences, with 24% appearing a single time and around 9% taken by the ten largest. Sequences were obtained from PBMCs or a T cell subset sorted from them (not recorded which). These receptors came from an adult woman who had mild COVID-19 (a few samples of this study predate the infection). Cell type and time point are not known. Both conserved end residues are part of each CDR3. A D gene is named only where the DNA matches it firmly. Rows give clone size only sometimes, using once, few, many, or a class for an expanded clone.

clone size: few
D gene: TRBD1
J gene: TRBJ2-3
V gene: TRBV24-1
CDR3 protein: CATSDGTGVSGTDTQYF
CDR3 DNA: TGTGCCACCAGTGATGGGACAGGGGTATCTGGCACAGATACGCAGTATTTT

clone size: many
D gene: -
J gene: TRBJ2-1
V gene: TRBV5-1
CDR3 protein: CASSFWAQEEGSYNEQFF
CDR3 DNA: TGCGCCAGCAGCTTCTGGGCCCAGGAGGAAGGAAGCTACAATGAGCAGTTCTTC

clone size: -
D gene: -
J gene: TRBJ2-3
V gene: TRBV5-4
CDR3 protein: CASSGKGAGDSDTQYF
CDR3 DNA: TGTGCCAGCAGCGGGAAGGGGGCGGGAGATTCAGATACGCAGTATTTT

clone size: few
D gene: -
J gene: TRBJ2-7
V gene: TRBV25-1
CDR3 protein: CASSEVWGRLYEQYF
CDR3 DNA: TGTGCCAGCAGTGAAGTCTGGGGGCGGCTGTACGAGCAGTACTTC

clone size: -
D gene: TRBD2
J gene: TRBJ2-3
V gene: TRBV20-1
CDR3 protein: CSAQRGTTSTDTQYF
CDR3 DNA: TGCAGTGCCCAACGTGGGACTACTAGCACAGATACGCAGTATTTT

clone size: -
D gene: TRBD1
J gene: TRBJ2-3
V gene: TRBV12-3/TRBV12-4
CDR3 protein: CASRTTGFTQYF
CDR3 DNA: TGTGCCAGCAGGACGACAGGGTTTACGCAGTATTTT

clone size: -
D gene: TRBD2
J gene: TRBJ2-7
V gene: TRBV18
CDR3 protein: CASSPRSGDGDYEQYF
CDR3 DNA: TGTGCCAGCTCACCGCGAAGCGGGGACGGAGACTACGAGCAGTACTTC

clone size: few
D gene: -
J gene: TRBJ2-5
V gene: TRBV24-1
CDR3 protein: CATSGVGPGTQYF
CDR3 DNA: TGTGCCACCAGTGGAGTAGGCCCAGGGACCCAGTACTTC

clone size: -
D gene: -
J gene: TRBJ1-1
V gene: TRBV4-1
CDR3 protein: CASSQEAGGMDTEAFF
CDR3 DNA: TGCGCCAGCAGCCAAGAGGCGGGAGGGATGGACACTGAAGCTTTCTTT

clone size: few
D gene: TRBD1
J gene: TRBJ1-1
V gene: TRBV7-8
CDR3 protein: CASSLAGGDRGAFF
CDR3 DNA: TGTGCCAGCAGCTTAGCGGGTGGGGACAGGGGAGCTTTCTTT

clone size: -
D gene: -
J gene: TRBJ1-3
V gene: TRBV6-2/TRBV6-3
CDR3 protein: CASSYREPGLGNTIYF
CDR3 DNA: TGTGCCAGCAGTTACCGGGAGCCCGGCCTCGGAAACACCATATATTTT

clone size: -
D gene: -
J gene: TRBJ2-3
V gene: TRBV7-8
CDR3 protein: CASSLGSYQGRQTDTQYF
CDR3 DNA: TGTGCCAGCAGCTTAGGATCCTACCAGGGCAGGCAAACAGATACGCAGTATTTT

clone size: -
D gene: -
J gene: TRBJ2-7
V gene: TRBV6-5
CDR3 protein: CASSLDGQVGGWYEQYF
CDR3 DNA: TGTGCCAGCAGCCTTGACGGACAGGTGGGGGGGTGGTACGAGCAGTACTTC

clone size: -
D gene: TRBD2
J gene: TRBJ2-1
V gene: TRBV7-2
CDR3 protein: CASSLLLAGTYNEQFF
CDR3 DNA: TGTGCCAGCAGCTTACTTCTAGCGGGAACCTACAATGAGCAGTTCTTC

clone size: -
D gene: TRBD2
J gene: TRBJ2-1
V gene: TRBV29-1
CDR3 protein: CSVGLAGGYNEQFF
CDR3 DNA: TGCAGTGTGGGACTAGCGGGGGGTTACAATGAGCAGTTCTTC

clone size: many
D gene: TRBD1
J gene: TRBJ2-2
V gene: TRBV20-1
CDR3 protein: CSARTGANTGELFF
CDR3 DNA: TGCAGTGCTAGAACAGGGGCGAACACCGGGGAGCTGTTTTTT

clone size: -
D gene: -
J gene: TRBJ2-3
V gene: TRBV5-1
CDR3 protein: CASSLEGRPPHDTQYF
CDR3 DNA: TGCGCCAGCAGCTTGGAAGGTAGACCACCACACGATACGCAGTATTTT

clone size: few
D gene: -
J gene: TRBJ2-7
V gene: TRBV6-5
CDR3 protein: CASSHSSPAGEQYF
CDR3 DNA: TGTGCCAGCAGCCACTCGAGTCCGGCGGGCGAGCAGTACTTC

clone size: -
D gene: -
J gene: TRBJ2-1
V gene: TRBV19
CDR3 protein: CASSITALGNEQFF
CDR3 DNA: TGTGCCAGTAGTATAACGGCATTGGGCAATGAGCAGTTCTTC

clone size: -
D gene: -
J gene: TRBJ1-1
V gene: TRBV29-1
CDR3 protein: CSVGDMNTEAFF
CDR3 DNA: TGCAGCGTTGGAGACATGAACACTGAAGCTTTCTTT

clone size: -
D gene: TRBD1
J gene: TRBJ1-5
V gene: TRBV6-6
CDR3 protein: CASSTGGFSQPQHF
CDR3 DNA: TGTGCCAGCAGTACAGGGGGTTTCAGTCAGCCCCAGCATTTT

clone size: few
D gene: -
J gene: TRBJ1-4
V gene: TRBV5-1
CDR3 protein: CASRRTGVLDEKLFF
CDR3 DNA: TGCGCCAGCCGCCGTACCGGGGTACTGGATGAAAAACTGTTTTTT

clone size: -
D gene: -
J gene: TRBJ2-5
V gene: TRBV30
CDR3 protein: CAWNQGQETQYF
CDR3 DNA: TGTGCCTGGAATCAGGGACAAGAGACCCAGTACTTC

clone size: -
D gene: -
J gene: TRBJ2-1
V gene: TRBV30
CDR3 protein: CAWSGGRGIDEQFF
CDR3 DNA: TGTGCCTGGAGTGGAGGACGTGGGATCGATGAGCAGTTCTTC